A selection of T cell receptor beta chains follows, all from one sample in a study of T-cell memory formation after mild COVID-19. Each CDR3 protein is one row after TCRdb ran MiXCR on the 5' RACE reads. The sample has about 430,000 distinct CDR3 sequences, roughly a quarter seen once; the top ten hold around 8.7%. Sequencing used PBMCs or a T cell subset sorted from them (not recorded which). The origin of the receptors is an adult woman who had mild COVID-19 (a few samples of this study predate the infection). Cell type and time point are not known. Each CDR3 is given with its conserved first and last residue.

>TRBV4-3|TRBJ2-7
CASSQDWTGTGTYEQYF
>TRBV10-3|TRBJ2-7
CAISPGTGGYEQYF
>TRBV12-3/TRBV12-4|TRBJ1-2
CASSLGYGDGYTF
>TRBV20-1|TRBJ2-7
CSALSTGQGLYEQYF
>TRBV11-2|TRBJ2-2
CASSLSGDNTGELFF
>TRBV19|TRBJ2-5
CASSTGLAGAQETQYF
>TRBV20-1|TRBJ2-3
CSAKSPSGTGGGPHTDTQYF
>TRBV7-2|TRBJ1-2
CASRHDRGYYGYTF
>TRBV2|TRBJ1-5
CASIPFRGLQPQHF
>TRBV7-7|TRBJ2-1
CASSLTRGLDNEQFF
>TRBV24-1|TRBJ2-2
CATSREDTGELFF
>TRBV29-1|TRBJ2-5
CSVNHLTGRGETQYF
>TRBV6-1|TRBJ2-1
CASSGGGGSYNEQFF
>TRBV7-4|TRBJ2-1
CASSLIGRGEQFF
>TRBV7-2|TRBJ1-1
CASSTYDRVSAFF
>TRBV4-2|TRBJ2-1
CASSQGDRNYNEQFF
>TRBV19|TRBJ1-1
CASSIPKGANTEAFF
>TRBV19|TRBJ1-2
CASNQGSNYGYTF
>TRBV7-8|TRBJ1-1
CASSLGTGGLRAVAFF
>TRBV11-2|TRBJ2-1
CASSPGLSGGGEQFF
>TRBV5-1|TRBJ1-2
CASSLADRAFYGYTF
>TRBV7-2|TRBJ2-1
CASSRGQGLAYNEQFF
>TRBV12-3/TRBV12-4|TRBJ1-3
CASSFAGTIYF
>TRBV6-5|TRBJ2-7
CASSYRTGGPTYEQYF
>TRBV29-1|TRBJ2-7
CSVGGLSYGRSYEQYF